This paragraph covers one TCR beta chain sequence. Its antigen is as yet unknown. These data originate in a study of shared clonotypes between healthy human individuals. Germline V gives CDR1 SGDLS, CDR2 YYNGEE. V lost 4 bases, J lost 7 bases, and 6 bases stayed unmatched. The CDR3 sequence is 14 residues long. About 33,000 T cell genomes (about 0.2 ug DNA) went into each sorted-subset replicate. Assay: immunoSEQ multiplex PCR; the TCRdb copy retains only in-frame clones and omits some. Here the sample spans 550,000 to 700,000 clones, roughly 72% being singletons. Study findings and constraints: The rarefaction results pointed to incomplete sorted-subset sequencing despite large depth. Naive subsets typically showed greater estimated richness than memory subsets. A small donor pool kept down the genetic and exposure-history diversity that was represented.

The specimen was memory CD4+ T cells sorted from blood. Subset noted: CD45RA-negative fraction. V gene TRBV9 combines with J gene TRBJ2-2; 8 nucleotides match TRBD2. The receptor's source is a woman aged 30 to 39 in good health. The CDR3 DNA sequence: TGTGCCAGCAGCCCCAGCGGGAGTCACGGGGAGCTGTTTTTT. Amino acids: CASSPSGSHGELFF.